What follows is one TCR beta chain and its context. The target antigen is unknown. The identical CDR3 is also encoded by other nucleotide sequences in the sample. This record comes from a study of cytomegalovirus exposure and HLA in healthy donors. Study conclusions and caveats: In the analysis, some V segments, TRBV6-2 and TRBV6-3 included, were excluded as indistinguishable. Serostatus for CMV was the only available immune exposure information. Further analysis was carried out later, and it showed several of the most significant clusters appearing linked to common viral pathogens. The majority of CMV-associated TCR beta chains were reported as apparently HLA-restricted in a later analysis.

Use of 60 Vbeta and 13 Jbeta primers characterized the PCR. The protocol was immunoSEQ multiplex PCR, while the TCRdb copy is restricted to in-frame clones and leaves out a portion. The sample carries about 220,000 clones, roughly 70% recorded once. CDR1 WNHNN and CDR2 SYGVQD come from the germline V gene (reference sequence). CDR3 size: 16 residues. V dropped 2 bases and J dropped 3 bases, with 17 bases sitting between them. The specimen was PBMCs. This clonotype originated in a woman aged 25 to 39 in good health and CMV-seronegative. The chain recombines TRBV10-1 with TRBJ2-7; D possibly corresponds to TRBD2 (6 bases). The CDR3 loop is CASSEGPLADIYEQYF. As DNA, the CDR3 is TGCGCCAGCAGTGAGGGTCCCTTAGCGGACATCTACGAGCAGTACTTC.